The 9 T cell receptor beta chains reported below all come from one sample, sequenced in a study of shared clonotypes between healthy human individuals. CD45RO-negative CD8 cells positively selected for CCR7 made up the naive population, which excluded terminally differentiated effector memory CD45RA+ cells. This table comes from immunoSEQ multiplex PCR, and its TCRdb copy is limited to in-frame clones, with some not included. This table has hundreds of thousands of clones, 92% appearing once. The specimen sequenced was naive CD8+ T cells sorted from blood. The origin of the receptors is a man younger than 45 in good health.

This clone was observed once. V is TRBV7-9 and J is TRBJ2-1, with a tentative D call TRBD1 (6 bases). Trimming took 1 base from V and 6 from J, leaving 16 bases between them. From germline, CDR1 is SEHNR and CDR2 FQNEAQ (reference sequence). CDR3 length equals 16 residues. The DNA of the CDR3 is TGTGCCAGCAGCTTAGGGTTCGGGACATTAGGCAATGAGCAGTTCTTC. Residues: CASSLGFGTLGNEQFF.

This chain uses TRBV9 with TRBJ2-7; D is perhaps TRBD2 (6 bases). Trimming cost V 3 bases and J 0 bases, with 13 bases left between them. The CDR3 loop spans 15 amino acids. Germline V lookup: CDR1 SGDLS, CDR2 YYNGEE. CDR3 nucleotides: TGTGCCAGCAGCGGCACGAGTAGCGGCTCCTACGAGCAGTACTTC. Protein sequence: CASSGTSSGSYEQYF.

The chain uses TRBV7-9 and TRBJ2-3; the match to TRBD2 covers 13 bases. The ends lost 5 bases at V and 3 bases at J; junction bases unmatched: 5. Per germline, CDR1 SEHNR and CDR2 FQNEAQ (reference sequence). The CDR3 is 16 residues long. The CDR3 loop is CASSGLAGAPTDTQYF. The CDR3 DNA reads as TGTGCCAGCAGCGGACTAGCGGGAGCGCCGACAGATACGCAGTATTTT. The full variable domain, completed using reference TRBV7-9 and TRBJ2-3, is DTGVSQNPRHKITKRGQNVTFRCDPISEHNRLYWYRQTLGQGPEFLTYFQNEAQLEKSRLLSDRFSAERPKGSFSTLEIQRTEQGDSAMYLCASSGLAGAPTDTQYFGPGTRLTVL.

The rearrangement links TRBV13 to TRBJ2-6; the D gene could be TRBD1 or TRBD2 (5 bases each). Trimming removed 3 bases at V and 0 bases at J, with 18 bases between. The CDR3 sequence is 19 residues long. Germline V gene data show CDR1 as PRHDT and CDR2 as FYEKMQ (reference sequence). In nucleotides, the CDR3 is TGTGCCAGCAGCTTTGAGTTTGGGGACGGGCCCTCTGGGGCCAACGTCCTGACTTTC. Amino acid sequence: CASSFEFGDGPSGANVLTF. The full variable domain, completed using reference TRBV13 and TRBJ2-6, is AAGVIQSPRHLIKEKRETATLKCYPIPRHDTVYWYQQGPGQDPQFLISFYEKMQSDKGSIPDRFSAQQFSDYHSELNMSSLELGDSALYFCASSFEFGDGPSGANVLTFGAGSRLTVL.

Here the CDR3 DNA reads TGTGCCAGCAGTTCTTGGACTAGCGGGTGGTACAATGAGCAGTTCTTC. The encoded protein is CASSSWTSGWYNEQFF. The chain has TRBV27 and TRBJ2-1, with TRBD2 matching 11 bases. The CDR3 totals 16 residues. The germline V gene encodes CDR1 MNHEY and CDR2 SMNVEV (reference sequence). V gave up 4 bases and J gave up 4 bases; unmatched junction bases: 6.

The V and J genes are TRBV7-9 and TRBJ2-7, with D maybe TRBD1 (5 bases). The CDR3 is 14 residues long. V lost 10 bases, J lost 2 bases, and 18 bases lay in between. The germline gives CDR1 SEHNR, CDR2 FQNEAQ (reference sequence). CDR3 in amino acids: CAIQPGSAAYEQYF. CDR3 coding DNA: TGTGCCATCCAACCAGGGTCGGCGGCCTACGAGCAGTACTTC.

V gene TRBV19 combines with J gene TRBJ2-7; D is undetermined. Looked up from germline, CDR1 is LNHDA and CDR2 is SQIVND (reference sequence). The V end was cut by 4 bases, the J end by 2 bases, with 12 bases between. This CDR3 region has 14 residues. This chain's CDR3 is CASSSGPTTYEQYF. For the CDR3, the DNA is TGTGCCAGTAGTAGTGGGCCCACGACCTACGAGCAGTACTTC.

This clone occurred once. The rearrangement joins TRBV5-1 to TRBJ2-1, with D unresolved. The germline V and J ends were trimmed by 2 bases and 0 bases, with 9 bases remaining between them. This CDR3 has 15 amino acids. Germline-derived CDR1 and CDR2 are SGHRS and YFSETQ. The CDR3 region is CASSFRASSYNEQFF. For the CDR3, the DNA is TGCGCCAGCAGCTTTAGGGCGAGCTCCTACAATGAGCAGTTCTTC. Together with reference TRBV5-1 and TRBJ2-1, the CDR3 gives the full variable domain: KAGVTQTPRYLIKTRGQQVTLSCSPISGHRSVSWYQQTPGQGLQFLFEYFSETQRNKGNFPGRFSGRQFSNSRSEMNVSTLELGDSALYLCASSFRASSYNEQFFGPGTRLTVL.

The V call is TRBV27, the J call TRBJ1-5; D is undetermined. This CDR3 comprises 15 residues. V lost 2 bases to trimming and J lost 5 bases, with 13 bases between them. Germline V gene lookup returns CDR1 MNHEY and CDR2 SMNVEV (reference sequence). CDR3 protein: CASSLGGLGYQPQHF. CDR3 nucleotides: TGTGCCAGCAGTTTAGGTGGTCTCGGATATCAGCCCCAGCATTTT.